These 27 T cell receptor beta chains share one sample of origin, sequenced in a study of T cells in localized non-small cell lung cancer. Generated by immunoSEQ multiplex PCR, the TCRdb table keeps only in-frame clones and is missing some. The sample shows 35,000 or so clones, roughly 88% of them seen only once. The material sequenced was peripheral blood, taken before any cancer treatment. The origin of the receptors is a woman aged 40-69 years with stage I lung adenocarcinoma.

The V and J genes are TRBV7-9 and TRBJ1-1, with D possibly being TRBD1 (5 bases). This CDR3 comprises 14 residues. Germline V gene lookup returns CDR1 SEHNR and CDR2 FQNEAQ (reference sequence). With 3 bases removed from V and 1 base from J, the gap between germline ends came to 9 bases. The CDR3 spells CASSFTGQNTEAFF. CDR3 sequence (DNA): TGTGCCAGCAGCTTCACAGGACAGAACACTGAAGCTTTCTTT.

This clone was counted a single time. V usage is TRBV7-9 and J usage is TRBJ2-5; a weak D match, TRBD2 (6 bases). Germline V gene lookup returns CDR1 SEHNR and CDR2 FQNEAQ (reference sequence). V gave up 1 base and J gave up 0 bases, with 9 bases separating them. The CDR3 contains 15 residues. The CDR3 reads CASSLGPSDQETQYF. CDR3 in DNA: TGTGCCAGCAGCTTAGGCCCTAGCGACCAAGAGACCCAGTACTTC.

The chain links TRBV7-8 to TRBJ2-7; D is undetermined. There are 15 residues in the CDR3. The V and J ends lost 0 bases and 0 bases respectively, with 9 bases between them. Germline CDR1 and CDR2: SGHVS and FQNEAQ. In DNA, the CDR3 is TGTGCCAGCAGCTTAGCAGAGGACCCCTCCTACGAGCAGTACTTC. Its translation: CASSLAEDPSYEQYF.

The chain uses TRBV4-3 and TRBJ1-2, with a tentative D call TRBD1 (5 bases). V lost 1 base to trimming and J lost 4 bases, with 13 bases between them. This CDR3 comprises 15 residues. The germline V gene has CDR1 LGHNA and CDR2 YSLEER. For the CDR3, the DNA is TGCGCCAGCAGCCAAGGCAGAGGGAGGGGCTATGGCTACACCTTC. This encodes CASSQGRGRGYGYTF.

The chain links TRBV18 to TRBJ2-7; 11 nucleotides align to TRBD2. The length of the CDR3 is 15 residues. Germline CDR1 reads KGHSH; CDR2 reads LQKENI. Unmatched junction bases numbered 5, after V lost 2 bases and J lost 5 bases. The CDR3 spells CASSPTTSGNHEQYF. CDR3 coding DNA: TGTGCCAGCTCACCAACGACTAGCGGGAACCACGAGCAGTACTTC.

This chain joins TRBV6-5 and TRBJ2-2; 9 bases are shared with TRBD1. The length of the CDR3 is 15 residues. The trim removed 6 bases at V and 0 bases at J, leaving 2 bases unmatched. Per the germline V gene, CDR1 is MNHEY and CDR2 is SVGAGI. The CDR3 bases are TGTGCCAGCAGATGGACAGGGGCGAACACCGGGGAGCTGTTTTTT. This sequence encodes CASRWTGANTGELFF.

The gene calls are TRBV2 and TRBJ2-7; TRBD2 agrees at 7 bases. The ends lost 0 bases at V and 3 bases at J; junction bases unmatched: 11. Germline V gene lookup returns CDR1 SNHLY and CDR2 FYNNEI. The CDR3 extends over 17 amino acids. This CDR3 reads CASSEAVGWDYVYEQYF. CDR3 bases: TGTGCCAGCAGTGAAGCCGTCGGATGGGACTACGTCTACGAGCAGTACTTC.

This rearrangement joins TRBV5-5 to TRBJ2-7, with TRBD2 matching over 8 bases. V lost 4 bases, J lost 3 bases, and 9 bases stayed unmatched. Germline V gene lookup returns CDR1 SGHKS and CDR2 YYEKEE (reference sequence). The CDR3 loop spans 15 amino acids. Written as DNA, the CDR3 is TGTGCCAGCAGCCCGGGGGGGGACACCCTCTACGAGCAGTACTTC. It translates to CASSPGGDTLYEQYF.

The chain uses TRBV2 and TRBJ2-1; 7 bases are shared with TRBD2. The CDR3 sequence is 14 residues long. Germline loops: CDR1 SNHLY, CDR2 FYNNEI. V dropped 3 bases and J dropped 8; count of bases not matched to a gene: 7. The CDR3 sequence: CASSEEGGLYEQFF. CDR3 sequence (DNA): TGTGCCAGCAGTGAGGAGGGAGGGTTGTATGAGCAGTTCTTC.

Here the CDR3 reads CAIRPGQGNNEQFF. The CDR3 bases are TGTGCCATCAGACCGGGACAGGGGAACAATGAGCAGTTCTTC. The chain links TRBV10-3 to TRBJ2-1; 10 bases match TRBD1. CDR3 length: 14 residues. The V gene end was trimmed by 6 bases and the J gene end by 5 bases; junction bases not matched to a gene: 4. Germline V gene lookup returns CDR1 ENHRY and CDR2 SYGVKD.

This chain connects TRBV2 to TRBJ2-1; D is uncertain. V gave up 2 bases and J gave up 9 bases, with 11 bases separating them. The CDR3 is 13 residues long. Germline CDR1 is SNHLY and CDR2 is FYNNEI. The CDR3 DNA reads as TGTGCCAGCAGTGAACTGGTTGAGCTTGAGCAGTTCTTC. This encodes CASSELVELEQFF.

This chain links TRBV7-2 with TRBJ2-5, with 7 positions matching TRBD2. CDR3 size: 14 residues. Germline CDR1 and CDR2: SGHTA and FQGNSA. V was pared by 3 bases and J by 1 base, with 2 bases of the junction left unmatched. CDR3 loop: CASSFLAVQETQYF. In DNA form, the CDR3 reads TGTGCCAGCAGCTTCCTAGCGGTCCAAGAGACCCAGTACTTC.

This chain joins TRBV4-1 and TRBJ2-3; 8 nucleotides match TRBD1. V was pared by 5 bases and J by 4 bases, with 11 bases of the junction left unmatched. Germline-derived CDR1 and CDR2 are MGHRA and YSYEKL. This CDR3 has 16 amino acids. The CDR3 loop is CASSNSGQESADTQYF. DNA for the CDR3: TGCGCCAGCAGCAATTCGGGACAGGAAAGCGCAGATACGCAGTATTTT.

The table lists this clone with a few counts. The V call is TRBV7-9, the J call TRBJ2-1; D ambiguous. The V gene lost 5 bases and the J gene lost 10 bases, with 9 bases spanning the gap. The CDR3 spans 11 residues. CDR1 and CDR2 (germline): SEHNR, FQNEAQ (reference sequence). CDR3 sequence (DNA): TGTGCCAGCAGCCTGCGAAGCGAGCAGTTCTTC. This encodes CASSLRSEQFF.

V and J are TRBV6-5 and TRBJ2-5; D remains ambiguous. Germline CDR1 reads MNHEY; CDR2 reads SVGAGI. The CDR3 is 13 amino acids. Between the trimmed V and J ends, which lost 0 bases and 4 bases, there was a span of 6 bases. The CDR3, as DNA: TGTGCCAGCAGTTACTCGACCGGAGAGACCCAGTACTTC. Translated, it gives CASSYSTGETQYF.

The chain is built from TRBV5-1 and TRBJ2-1; D may correspond to TRBD1 or TRBD2 (5 bases each). Germline loops: CDR1 SGHRS, CDR2 YFSETQ. V was cut by 0 bases and J by 10 bases, with 17 bases left in between. This CDR3 has 15 residues. The CDR3 loop reads CASSLGAGTNIEQFF. CDR3 nucleotide sequence: TGCGCCAGCAGCTTGGGTGCCGGGACCAATATCGAGCAGTTCTTC. Variable domain in full (rest from reference TRBV5-1 and TRBJ2-1): KAGVTQTPRYLIKTRGQQVTLSCSPISGHRSVSWYQQTPGQGLQFLFEYFSETQRNKGNFPGRFSGRQFSNSRSEMNVSTLELGDSALYLCASSLGAGTNIEQFFGPGTRLTVL.

This clone turned up a few times. The chain joins TRBV30 to TRBJ1-6, with D perhaps TRBD1 (6 bases). V dropped 3 bases and J dropped 10 bases, with 19 bases sitting between them. The CDR3 consists of 15 residues. CDR1 is GTSNPN, CDR2 SVGIG, per germline (reference sequence). CDR3 DNA sequence: TGTGCCTGGAGACATCAGGGGCTTCCGTACTCACCCCTCCACTTT. This encodes CAWRHQGLPYSPLHF. The full variable domain, in which reference TRBV30 and TRBJ1-6 provide the parts outside the CDR3, is SQTIHQWPATLVQPVGSPLSLECTVEGTSNPNLYWYRQAAGRGLQLLFYSVGIGQISSEVPQNLSASRPQDRQFILSSKKLLLSDSGFYLCAWRHQGLPYSPLHFGNGTRLTVT.

This clone was seen only once. The gene calls are TRBV5-1 and TRBJ1-1, with D unclear. The CDR3 is made up of 13 amino acids. CDR1 and CDR2 (germline): SGHRS, YFSETQ. The germline V and J ends were trimmed by 4 bases and 1 base, with 8 bases remaining between them. The CDR3 sequence: CASSGTSNTEAFF. The CDR3 region has the DNA TGCGCCAGCAGCGGAACATCGAACACTGAAGCTTTCTTT.

V is TRBV9 and J is TRBJ2-7; D is unresolved. CDR1 is SGDLS and CDR2 is YYNGEE in the germline V gene. There are 14 residues in the CDR3. The V end lost 0 bases, the J end lost 9 bases, and 16 bases lay between the germline ends. Here the CDR3 reads CASSVDQSPVGQYF. For the CDR3, the DNA is TGTGCCAGCAGCGTAGACCAAAGCCCGGTAGGGCAGTACTTC.

The chain combines TRBV27 with TRBJ2-2, with a tentative D call TRBD2 (7 bases). This CDR3 spans 14 amino acids. Germline CDR1 and CDR2: MNHEY and SMNVEV (reference sequence). Deletions cut 5 bases from V and 6 bases from J, with 13 bases between. The CDR3 DNA reads TGTGCCAGCAGTGAGGGGGAGGGGGCCGGGGAGCTGTTTTTT. It is translated as CASSEGEGAGELFF.

This clone was found a few times. The V gene is TRBV4-1, the J gene TRBJ1-5; D gene uncertain. Germline CDR1 reads MGHRA; CDR2 reads YSYEKL. V was clipped by 1 base and J by 0 bases, with 13 bases between them. The CDR3 runs to 17 residues. The DNA of the CDR3 is TGCGCCAGCAGCCAAGGGTTGTTGCCGCCTAGCAATCAGCCCCAGCATTTT. It yields the protein CASSQGLLPPSNQPQHF.

The J gene is TRBJ2-7, the V gene TRBV27; a possible D gene is TRBD1 (6 bases). Trimming took 0 bases from V and 3 from J, leaving 18 bases between them. The CDR3 extends over 17 amino acids. CDR1 is MNHEY and CDR2 is SMNVEV in the germline V gene (reference sequence). The DNA for the CDR3 is TGTGCCAGCAGTTTATCCCCTCGACAGGACCTTGGCTACGAGCAGTACTTC. Its translation is CASSLSPRQDLGYEQYF.

J is TRBJ2-1 and V is TRBV19; no firm D call. Germline lookup yields CDR1 LNHDA and CDR2 SQIVND (reference sequence). The CDR3 has 11 residues. The V and J ends lost 5 bases and 6 bases respectively, with 5 bases between them. The CDR3: CASSRSNEQFF. In DNA, the CDR3 is TGTGCCAGTAGTCGTTCCAATGAGCAGTTCTTC.

The rearrangement links TRBV28 to TRBJ2-3; TRBD2 might be the D (6 bases). Germline lookup yields CDR1 MDHEN and CDR2 SYDVKM. Trimming left V 5 bases short and J 1 base short, with 13 bases between. CDR3 length: 15 amino acids. The CDR3 region is CASSPAGTRTDTQYF. CDR3 DNA sequence: TGTGCCAGCAGTCCCGCGGGGACTCGCACAGATACGCAGTATTTT.

The chain joins TRBV7-8 to TRBJ1-1; D is unclear. V was pared by 7 bases and J by 1 base, with 10 bases between. The CDR3 sequence is 13 residues long. Germline V lookup: CDR1 SGHVS, CDR2 FQNEAQ. The CDR3 region is CASTLAENTEAFF. CDR3 sequence (DNA): TGTGCCAGCACCTTGGCAGAGAACACTGAAGCTTTCTTT.

The chain uses TRBV11-2 and TRBJ2-7; D uncertain. This CDR3 spans 14 amino acids. Germline-derived CDR1 and CDR2 are SGHAT and FQNNGV. V shed 1 base and J shed 6 bases, with 13 bases lying between them. CDR3 sequence: CASSLGPLQGEQYF. The CDR3 DNA reads TGTGCCAGCAGCTTAGGTCCCCTCCAAGGCGAGCAGTACTTC. Drawing the rest from reference TRBV11-2 and TRBJ2-7, the complete variable domain is EAGVAQSPRYKIIEKRQSVAFWCNPISGHATLYWYQQILGQGPKLLIQFQNNGVVDDSQLPKDRFSAERLKGVDSTLKIQPAKLEDSAVYLCASSLGPLQGEQYFGPGTRLTVT.

The chain recombines TRBV7-6 with TRBJ2-3; the match to TRBD2 covers 7 bases. This CDR3 contains 17 residues. Trimming removed 3 bases from V and 3 bases from J; junction bases left unmatched: 12. From germline, CDR1 is SGHVS and CDR2 FNYEAQ. The CDR3 sequence: CASSLAGLVSETDTQYF. CDR3 bases: TGTGCCAGCAGCTTGGCCGGACTAGTTTCGGAGACAGATACGCAGTATTTT. The whole variable domain, remainder taken from reference TRBV7-6 and TRBJ2-3, is GAGVSQSPRYKVTKRGQDVALRCDPISGHVSLYWYRQALGQGPEFLTYFNYEAQQDKSGLPNDRFSAERPEGSISTLTIQRTEQRDSAMYRCASSLAGLVSETDTQYFGPGTRLTVL.